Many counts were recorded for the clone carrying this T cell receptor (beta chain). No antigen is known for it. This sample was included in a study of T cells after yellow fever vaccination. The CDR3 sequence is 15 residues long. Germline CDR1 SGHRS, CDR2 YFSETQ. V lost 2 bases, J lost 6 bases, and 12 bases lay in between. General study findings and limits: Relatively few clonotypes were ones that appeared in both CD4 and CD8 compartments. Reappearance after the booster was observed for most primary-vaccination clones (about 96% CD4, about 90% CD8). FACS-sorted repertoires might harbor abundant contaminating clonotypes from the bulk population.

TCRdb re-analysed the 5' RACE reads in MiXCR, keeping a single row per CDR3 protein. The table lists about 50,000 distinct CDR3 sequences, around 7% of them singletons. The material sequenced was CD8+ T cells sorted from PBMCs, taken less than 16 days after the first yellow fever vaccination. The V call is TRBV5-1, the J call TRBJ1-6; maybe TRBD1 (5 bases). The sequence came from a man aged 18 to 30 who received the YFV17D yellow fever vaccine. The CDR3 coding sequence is TGCGCCAGCAGCTTTTTTGGAAGGGGTAATTCACCCCTCCACTTT. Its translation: CASSFFGRGNSPLHF. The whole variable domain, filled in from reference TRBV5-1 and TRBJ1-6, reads KAGVTQTPRYLIKTRGQQVTLSCSPISGHRSVSWYQQTPGQGLQFLFEYFSETQRNKGNFPGRFSGRQFSNSRSEMNVSTLELGDSALYLCASSFFGRGNSPLHFGNGTRLTVT.